This T cell receptor (beta chain) stems from a study of beta chain features in type 1 diabetes. The overall study: The number of sorted cells examined across all samples was some 99 million.

Every isolated RNA sample was fully reverse transcribed, so sequencing captured expressed TCRB transcripts. Some clones are missing from TCRdb's copy, which holds only in-frame ones; the method was immunoSEQ multiplex PCR. Among 350,000 to 400,000 clones, more than 12% were seen once, and the ten largest hold roughly 0.017%. Germline lookup yields CDR1 SNHLY and CDR2 FYNNEI. The V gene end was trimmed by 6 bases and the J gene end by 1 base; junction bases not matched to a gene: 8. This CDR3 has 15 residues. Sample: naive CD4+ T cells from blood. The genes are TRBV2 and TRBJ1-1, with TRBD1 identical over 7 bases. This sequence originates from a woman younger than 35 in good health. The CDR3 loop reads CASRPGQSQNTEAFF. The CDR3 DNA is TGTGCCAGCAGACCGGGACAGTCTCAGAACACTGAAGCTTTCTTT.